The 18 T cell receptor beta chains in this list originate from one sample, sequenced in a study of blood T cells in healthy people across ages. Primers used in a second PCR of about 7 to 12 cycles were a sample-barcoded 5' primer and a J-beta primer mix. One entry per CDR3 protein results from TCRdb running MiXCR on the 5' RACE reads. Of hundreds of thousands of distinct CDR3 sequences in the sample, nearly 60% were seen once. The sample consisted of blood. The receptor source for this set is a man aged 30 to 39 in good health.

Concerning this clonotype itself: A junction boundary mismatches the germline segment, possibly from a read error. The V gene is TRBV12-3 or TRBV12-4, the J gene TRBJ2-7; 9 bases map to TRBD1. TRBJ2-5 matches the DNA end more closely, so the J call is doubtful. The CDR3 contains 16 residues. The CDR3 DNA is TGTGTCAGCAGTCCCGGGACAGGGAGGTCGGGAGAGACCCAGTACTTC. It translates to CVSSPGTGRSGETQYF.

This clonotype appeared a few times. The chain employs TRBV29-1 and TRBJ2-5, with 7 positions matching TRBD1. CDR3 size: 12 residues. The J segment lost 7 bases and the V segment lost 7 bases, leaving 9 bases of the junction unmatched. In germline, CDR1 is SQVTM, CDR2 ANQGSEA. CDR3 sequence: CSARQGDGTQYF. CDR3 sequence (DNA): TGCAGCGCACGACAGGGAGACGGGACCCAGTACTTC.

This sequence joins TRBV5-1 and TRBJ1-2; a possible D gene is TRBD1 (5 bases). The CDR3 has 16 residues. In germline, CDR1 is SGHRS, CDR2 YFSETQ. Trimming shortened V by 3 bases and J by 0 bases, and 15 bases separated the two germline ends. The CDR3 region has the DNA TGCGCCAGCAGCTATAGCATCGACAGTCCTAACTATGGCTACACCTTC. This encodes CASSYSIDSPNYGYTF.

The chain couples TRBV5-1 to TRBJ2-5; perhaps TRBD1 as D (5 bases). Trimming took off 2 bases at V and 5 bases at J, with 13 bases between the two ends. From germline, CDR1 is SGHRS and CDR2 YFSETQ. This CDR3 is built from 14 residues. The CDR3 nucleotides are TGCGCCAGCAGCTTACCCACAGGAGAGGAGACCCAGTACTTC. Its translation is CASSLPTGEETQYF.

This sequence joins TRBV5-6 and TRBJ2-5, with D possibly matching TRBD2 (5 bases). Germline-derived CDR1 and CDR2 are SGHDT and YYEEEE. The V end lost 3 bases, the J end lost 11 bases, and 11 bases lay between the germline ends. The CDR3 is made up of 11 amino acids. The DNA of the CDR3 is TGTGCCAGCAGCTCCGCTGGGGAGCAGTACTTC. This gives the protein CASSSAGEQYF. The variable domain in full, with the rest retrieved from reference TRBV5-6 and TRBJ2-5, is DAGVTQSPTHLIKTRGQQVTLRCSPKSGHDTVSWYQQALGQGPQFIFQYYEEEERQRGNFPDRFSGHQFPNYSSELNVNALLLGDSALYLCASSSAGEQYFGPGTRLLVL.

The chain links TRBV7-9 to TRBJ1-4; no definite D call. This CDR3 has 16 residues. Germline loops: CDR1 SEHNR, CDR2 FQNEAQ (reference sequence). The V end lost 5 bases, the J end lost 3 bases, and 16 bases lay between the germline ends. The CDR3 region has the DNA TGTGCCAGCAGCCCTACATTGGGGAGGGCTAATGAAAAACTGTTTTTT. It translates to CASSPTLGRANEKLFF.

The gene calls are TRBV7-9 and TRBJ2-5, with D possibly TRBD1 on 6 matching bases. Germline CDR1 reads SEHNR; CDR2 reads FQNEAQ (reference sequence). The V and J ends lost 3 bases and 0 bases respectively, with 8 bases between them. This CDR3 has 14 amino acids. The CDR3 sequence: CASSFGQHQETQYF. The CDR3 DNA follows: TGTGCCAGCAGCTTTGGACAGCACCAAGAGACCCAGTACTTC.

This chain joins TRBV2 and TRBJ2-5, with 8 bases aligning to TRBD2. CDR3 length: 14 amino acids. Germline trimming cut 6 bases from V and 1 base from J; bases unmatched to any gene: 4. Per germline, CDR1 SNHLY and CDR2 FYNNEI. CDR3 DNA: TGTGCCAGCAGCGGGGGACTAGTCCAAGAGACCCAGTACTTC. It codes for CASSGGLVQETQYF.

The chain joins TRBV6-5 to TRBJ1-2; 7 bases match TRBD1. This CDR3 is 14 amino acids long. Per germline, CDR1 MNHEY and CDR2 SVGAGI. V lost 6 bases, J lost 3 bases, and 7 bases stayed unmatched. CDR3 in amino acids: CASSSTTGYYGYTF. CDR3 nucleotide sequence: TGTGCCAGCAGCTCCACGACAGGGTACTATGGCTACACCTTC.

Regarding this clonotype: One end of the junction varies from germline; a read error may be responsible. The V call is TRBV7-7, the J call TRBJ2-1; D might be TRBD1 (5 bases). Germline V CDR1 and CDR2: SSHAT, FNYEAQ (reference sequence). This CDR3 has 13 residues. The CDR3: CASSLDSQGEQFF. Written as DNA, the CDR3 is TGTGCTAGCAGCTTAGACAGTCAGGGTGAGCAGTTCTTC.

Concerning this clonotype: This may be a read error, as it is one base from a much larger clone. The chain joins TRBV9 to TRBJ2-1; D is undetermined. Germline values: CDR1 SGDLS, CDR2 YYNGEE. The CDR3 is made up of 16 amino acids. V lost 0 bases, J lost 5 bases, and 15 bases lay in between. The CDR3 DNA sequence: TGTGCCAGCAGCGTAGCTGTGATAGAGACTCACAATGAGCAGTTCTTC. Translating gives CASSVAVIETHNEQFF.

The chain is built from TRBV12-3 or TRBV12-4 and TRBJ2-7, with 8 bases identical to TRBD2. Trimming at V came to 5 bases and at J to 1 base, leaving 13 bases not matched to a gene. CDR3 size: 17 residues. The CDR3: CASSPGSWGGGSYEQYF. The CDR3 bases are TGTGCCAGCAGTCCTGGGTCTTGGGGCGGGGGGTCCTACGAGCAGTACTTC.

A few counts support this clonotype. This chain connects TRBV20-1 to TRBJ2-1; D ambiguous. The V gene lost 5 bases and the J gene lost 3 bases, with 5 bases spanning the gap. CDR1 is DFQATT, CDR2 SNEGSKA, per germline (reference sequence). CDR3 length equals 11 residues. The CDR3 nucleotides are TGCAGTGCTGAAAGCTACAATGAGCAGTTCTTC. Translation: CSAESYNEQFF.

CDR3 DNA sequence: TGCAGTGCTAGTGGTGGGACTTTCCCAAACAATGAGCAGTTCTTC. It encodes CSASGGTFPNNEQFF. The V and J genes are TRBV20-1 and TRBJ2-1, with D possibly matching TRBD2 (6 bases). V lost 3 bases to trimming and J lost 5 bases, with 17 bases between them. The CDR3 has 15 residues. CDR1 DFQATT and CDR2 SNEGSKA come from the germline V gene (reference sequence).

The chain is built from TRBV29-1 and TRBJ2-1, with 7 positions matching TRBD2. This CDR3 has 14 amino acids. Germline trimming cut 5 bases from V and 1 base from J; bases unmatched to any gene: 5. The germline CDR1 and CDR2 sequences are SQVTM and ANQGSEA. The DNA of the CDR3 is TGCAGCGTTACCGCTAGCGGTTCCTACAATGAGCAGTTCTTC. Its translation is CSVTASGSYNEQFF.

This clonotype was observed a handful of times. The chain joins TRBV20-1 to TRBJ2-5, with TRBD2 matching over 12 bases. J was trimmed by 2 bases and V by 5 bases; bases with no gene match: 6. The germline gives CDR1 DFQATT, CDR2 SNEGSKA (reference sequence). The CDR3 is 15 amino acids. The CDR3 region is CSAPLAGGSQETQYF. The CDR3 DNA reads TGCAGTGCTCCCCTAGCGGGGGGGTCACAAGAGACCCAGTACTTC.

The chain has TRBV4-3 and TRBJ2-1; 8 nucleotides align to TRBD2. This CDR3 contains 16 residues. The germline V gene has CDR1 LGHNA and CDR2 YSLEER. Germline trimming cut 0 bases from V and 6 bases from J; bases unmatched to any gene: 7. The CDR3 here is CASSQDVGLGVNEQFF. CDR3 in DNA: TGCGCCAGCAGCCAAGATGTGGGACTAGGAGTCAATGAGCAGTTCTTC.

This chain connects TRBV11-2 to TRBJ2-1; TRBD2 agrees at 11 bases. The CDR3 totals 16 residues. CDR1 is SGHAT and CDR2 is FQNNGV in the germline V gene. After removal of 1 base from V and 7 bases from J, the junction contained 6 bases not matched to a gene. The CDR3 bases are TGTGCCAGCAGCTTAGTTACTAGCGGGGGCTGGAATGAGCAGTTCTTC. Translated: CASSLVTSGGWNEQFF.